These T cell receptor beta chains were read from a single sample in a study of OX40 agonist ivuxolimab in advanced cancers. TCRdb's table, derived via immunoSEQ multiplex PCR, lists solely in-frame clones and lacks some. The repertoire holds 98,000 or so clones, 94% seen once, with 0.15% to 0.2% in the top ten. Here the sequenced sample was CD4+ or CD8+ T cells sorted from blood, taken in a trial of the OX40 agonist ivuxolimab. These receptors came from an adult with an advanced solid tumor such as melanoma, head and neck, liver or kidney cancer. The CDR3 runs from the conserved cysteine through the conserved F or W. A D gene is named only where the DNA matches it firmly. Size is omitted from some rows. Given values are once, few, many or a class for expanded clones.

CATRQNLLAKNIQYF,TGCGCCACGAGACAAAATCTCCTAGCCAAAAACATTCAGTACTTC,-,TRBV4-1,TRBJ2-4,-
CASRENRDQGYTF,TGTGCCAGCAGGGAAAACAGGGATCAAGGCTACACCTTC,-,TRBV6-1,TRBJ1-2,-
CASSELAGGPTDTQYF,TGTGCCAGCAGCGAACTAGCGGGGGGGCCGACAGATACGCAGTATTTT,-,TRBV7-2,TRBJ2-3,TRBD2
CASSPGGSVTYGYTF,TGTGCCAGCAGCCCAGGGGGCTCCGTAACCTATGGCTACACCTTC,-,TRBV27,TRBJ1-2,TRBD1
CASSWGGQVKNRIF,TGTGCCAGCAGCTGGGGGGGACAGGTTAAAAATAGGATCTTC,-,TRBV7-2,TRBJ2-7,-
CASSQETYSEQFF,TGTGCCAGCAGCCAAGAAACTTACAGTGAGCAGTTCTTC,-,TRBV14,TRBJ2-1,-
CASSPVNYEQYF,TGTGCCAGCTCACCTGTCAACTACGAGCAGTACTTC,-,TRBV18,TRBJ2-7,-
CASRIGVLQETQYF,TGTGCCAGCAGGATCGGGGTTCTCCAAGAGACCCAGTACTTC,-,TRBV28,TRBJ2-5,-
CASSVEGSTNEKLFF,TGTGCCAGCAGCGTAGAGGGTAGCACTAATGAAAAACTGTTTTTT,-,TRBV9,TRBJ1-4,-
CASSEFVGPICNQPQHF,TGTGCCAGCAGTGAATTTGTAGGCCCAATCTGCAATCAGCCCCAGCATTTT,-,TRBV25-1,TRBJ1-5,-
CAGTASGRAGNNEQFF,TGTGCGGGGACGGCTAGCGGGAGGGCGGGGAACAATGAGCAGTTCTTC,-,TRBV5-4,TRBJ2-1,TRBD2
CASSQDWLAGVKSSYEQYF,TGTGCCAGCAGCCAAGACTGGCTAGCGGGCGTCAAGAGCTCCTACGAGCAGTACTTC,-,TRBV14,TRBJ2-7,TRBD2
CSGGQGHTGELFF,TGCAGCGGGGGACAGGGTCACACCGGGGAGCTGTTTTTT,-,TRBV29-1,TRBJ2-2,TRBD1
CASSSTSGSPNEQFF,TGTGCCAGCAGCTCTACTAGCGGGAGTCCCAATGAGCAGTTCTTC,once,TRBV11-2,TRBJ2-1,TRBD2
CASSTGLAGGGELFF,TGTGCCAGTAGCACGGGACTAGCGGGTGGTGGGGAGCTGTTTTTT,-,TRBV19,TRBJ2-2,TRBD2
CASSFLLAGGSYGYTF,TGTGCCAGCAGTTTTCTGTTAGCGGGCGGGAGCTATGGCTACACCTTC,-,TRBV6-5,TRBJ1-2,-
CASSLGPSGTQYF,TGTGCCAGCAGCTTGGGTCCGTCAGGGACCCAGTACTTC,-,TRBV5-6,TRBJ2-5,-
CASSLGQGSGTEAFF,TGCGCCAGCAGCTTGGGACAGGGTAGCGGCACTGAAGCTTTCTTT,-,TRBV5-1,TRBJ1-1,TRBD1